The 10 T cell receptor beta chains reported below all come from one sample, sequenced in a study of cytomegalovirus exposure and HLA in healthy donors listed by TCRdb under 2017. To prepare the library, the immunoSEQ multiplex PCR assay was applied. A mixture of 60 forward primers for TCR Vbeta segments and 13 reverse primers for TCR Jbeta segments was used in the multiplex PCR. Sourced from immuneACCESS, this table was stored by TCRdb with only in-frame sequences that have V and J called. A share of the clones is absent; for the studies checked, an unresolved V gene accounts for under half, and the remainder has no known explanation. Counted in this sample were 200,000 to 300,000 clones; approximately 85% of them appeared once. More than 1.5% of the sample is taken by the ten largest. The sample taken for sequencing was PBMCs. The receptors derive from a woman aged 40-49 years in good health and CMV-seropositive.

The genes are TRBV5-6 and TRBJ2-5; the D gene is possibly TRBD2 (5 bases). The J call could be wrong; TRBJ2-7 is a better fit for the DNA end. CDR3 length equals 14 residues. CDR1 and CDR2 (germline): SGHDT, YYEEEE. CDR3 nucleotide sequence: TGTGCCAGCAGCTTGCCCTTGGCGGGCTACGAGCAGTACTTC. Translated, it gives CASSLPLAGYEQYF.

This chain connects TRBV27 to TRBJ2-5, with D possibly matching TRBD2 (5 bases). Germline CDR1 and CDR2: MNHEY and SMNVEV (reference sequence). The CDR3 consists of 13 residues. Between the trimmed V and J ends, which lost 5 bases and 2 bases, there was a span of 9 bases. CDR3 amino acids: CASSRERQETQYF. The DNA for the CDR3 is TGTGCCAGCAGTCGTGAGCGGCAAGAGACCCAGTACTTC.

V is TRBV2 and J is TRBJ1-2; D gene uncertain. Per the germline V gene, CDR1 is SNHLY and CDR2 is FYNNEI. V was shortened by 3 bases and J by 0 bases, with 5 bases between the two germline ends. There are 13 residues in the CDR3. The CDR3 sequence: CASSDGSNYGYTF. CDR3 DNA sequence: TGTGCCAGCAGTGACGGTTCTAACTATGGCTACACCTTC. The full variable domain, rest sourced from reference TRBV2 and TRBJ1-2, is EPEVTQTPSHQVTQMGQEVILRCVPISNHLYFYWYRQILGQKVEFLVSFYNNEISEKSEIFDDQFSVERPDGSNFTLKIRSTKLEDSAMYFCASSDGSNYGYTFGSGTRLTVV.

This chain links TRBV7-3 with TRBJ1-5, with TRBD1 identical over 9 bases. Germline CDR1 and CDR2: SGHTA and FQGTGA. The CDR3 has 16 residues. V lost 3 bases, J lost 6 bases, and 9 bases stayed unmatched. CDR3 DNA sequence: TGTGCCAGCAGCTTTAGGGGACAGGGAAGTTTTCAGCCCCAGCATTTT. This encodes CASSFRGQGSFQPQHF.

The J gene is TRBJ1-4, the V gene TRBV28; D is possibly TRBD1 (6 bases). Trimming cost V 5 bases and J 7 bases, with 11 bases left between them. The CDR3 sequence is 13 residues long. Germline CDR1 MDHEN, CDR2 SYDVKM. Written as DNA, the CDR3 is TGTGCCAGCAGTCACAGGGTTTTTGAAAAACTGTTTTTT. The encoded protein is CASSHRVFEKLFF.

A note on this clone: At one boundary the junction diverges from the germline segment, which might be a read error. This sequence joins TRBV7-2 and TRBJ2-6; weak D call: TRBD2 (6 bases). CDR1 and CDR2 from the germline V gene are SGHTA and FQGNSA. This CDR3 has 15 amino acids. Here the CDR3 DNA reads TGTGCCAGCAGCCCAGAGGGGACTGGGGCCAACGGCCTGACTTTC. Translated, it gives CASSPEGTGANGLTF.

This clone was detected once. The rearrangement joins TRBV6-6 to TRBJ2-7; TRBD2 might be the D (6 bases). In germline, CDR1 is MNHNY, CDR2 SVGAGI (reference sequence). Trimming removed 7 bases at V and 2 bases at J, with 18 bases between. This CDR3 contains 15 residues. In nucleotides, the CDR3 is TGTGCCAGCATTGCAGGTATGGGAGGAACCTACGAGCAGTACTTC. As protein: CASIAGMGGTYEQYF.

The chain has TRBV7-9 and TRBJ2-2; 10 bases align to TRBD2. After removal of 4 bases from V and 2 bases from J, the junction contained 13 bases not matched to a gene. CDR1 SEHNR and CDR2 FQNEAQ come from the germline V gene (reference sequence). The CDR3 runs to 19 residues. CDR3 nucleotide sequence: TGTGCCAGCAGCTACCTAGCGGGAGAAGGGCTCTTCAACACCGGGGAGCTGTTTTTT. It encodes CASSYLAGEGLFNTGELFF.

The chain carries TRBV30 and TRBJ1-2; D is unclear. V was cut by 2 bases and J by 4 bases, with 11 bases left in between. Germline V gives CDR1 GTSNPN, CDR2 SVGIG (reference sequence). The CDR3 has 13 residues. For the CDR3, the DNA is TGTGCCTGGAGTAGGGAGCGCGGCTATGGCTACACCTTC. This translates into CAWSRERGYGYTF.

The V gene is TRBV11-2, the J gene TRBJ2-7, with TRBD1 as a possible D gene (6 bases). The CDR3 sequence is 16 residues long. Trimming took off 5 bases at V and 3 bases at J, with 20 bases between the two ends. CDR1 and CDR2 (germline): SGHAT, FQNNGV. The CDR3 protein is CASSNPKDRDLYEQYF. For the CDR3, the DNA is TGTGCCAGCAGCAACCCCAAGGACAGAGACCTCTACGAGCAGTACTTC.